The clone carrying this T cell receptor (beta chain) occurred many times. The data derive from a study of human T cells and chemical hapten exposure. In the library, unique molecular identifiers were attached to individual cDNA molecules. TCRdb passed the RACE reads through MiXCR, listing each CDR3 protein once. The repertoire holds roughly 84,000 distinct CDR3 sequences, approximately 10% seen once, with under 4.5% in the top ten. This CDR3 is 14 amino acids long. Trimming took 8 bases from V and 0 from J, leaving 11 bases between them. CDR1 and CDR2 (germline): MNHNS, SASEGT. Time point here: patch test 3, about 24 weeks after DPC sensitization. Documented treatment: therapeutic diphenylcyclopropenone sensitization with weekly scalp DPC.

The clonotype originates from a woman aged 45 to 65 with alopecia areata. Some clones in this sample may be carry-over from other donors' samples. This specimen consisted of whole blood, obtained in connection with sensitization to the hapten diphenylcyclopropenone (DPC). The chain recombines TRBV6-1 with TRBJ1-5; possibly TRBD1 for D (5 bases). This CDR3 reads CASFRGVSNQPQHF. CDR3 nucleotide sequence: TGTGCCAGCTTTAGGGGAGTTAGCAATCAGCCCCAGCATTTT.